The 25 T cell receptor beta chains given below trace back to one sample, sequenced in a study of regulatory T cells in long-lasting Graves disease. Combining iRepertoire HTBI primers with Arm-PCR of CDR3 regions, the authors built TCR beta libraries. TCRdb recomputed calls from the multiplex PCR reads with MiXCR, one row per CDR3 protein. The sample carries about 440,000 distinct CDR3 sequences, more than 13% recorded once. Time point defined: newly diagnosed GD, antithyroid drugs for less than 3 months. Following extraction of RNA from PBMCs, that RNA was used to make the TCR library. The sample was also reused in another study, on T cells in Graves' hyperthyroidism and ophthalmopathy.

The source was peripheral blood mononuclear cells (PBMCs), collected at new diagnosis, from a patient treated with antithyroid drugs. The receptors here all came from a woman under 40 with Graves disease.

The chain combines TRBV30 with TRBJ1-3, with 8 bases aligning to TRBD1. There are 14 residues in the CDR3. With V trimmed by 8 bases and J by 0 bases, 6 bases remained unmatched. Germline CDR1 is GTSNPN and CDR2 is SVGIG (reference sequence). This CDR3 is CAADRGDSGNTIYF. The CDR3 region has the DNA TGTGCCGCCGACAGGGGTGACTCTGGAAACACCATATATTTT.

To note about this clonotype: A much larger clone lies a single base off, so this may be a read error. CDR3 loop: CASSTGLAGDTDTQYF. The CDR3 coding sequence is TGTGCCAGCAGCACCGGACTAGCGGGAGACACAGATACGCAGTATTTT. The V call is TRBV11-2, the J call TRBJ2-3, with 13 nucleotides matching TRBD2. Germline V gene data show CDR1 as SGHAT and CDR2 as FQNNGV. The CDR3 contains 16 residues. Trimming at V came to 5 bases and at J to 2 bases, leaving 4 bases not matched to a gene.

The chain couples TRBV7-3 to TRBJ2-7, with 13 bases identical to TRBD2. Trimming cost V 3 bases and J 2 bases; bases outside gene matches: 4. Per germline, CDR1 SGHTA and CDR2 FQGTGA. The CDR3 loop spans 16 amino acids. The CDR3 loop reads CASSFLLAGGPYEQYF. CDR3 nucleotide sequence: TGTGCCAGCAGCTTTTTACTAGCGGGAGGGCCCTACGAGCAGTACTTC.

The table lists this clonotype with many counts. This sequence joins TRBV11-2 and TRBJ2-7; D unresolved. The CDR3 has 10 residues. The germline gives CDR1 SGHAT, CDR2 FQNNGV. Trimming took off 2 bases at V and 6 bases at J, with 2 bases between the two ends. CDR3 sequence (DNA): TGTGCCAGCAGCTTACGCGAGCAGTACTTC. Residues: CASSLREQYF.

This clonotype was seen many times. The chain combines TRBV10-3 with TRBJ2-2; the D gene is possibly TRBD2 (5 bases). The germline gives CDR1 ENHRY, CDR2 SYGVKD. The ends were cut back, 3 bases at V and 3 bases at J, with 20 bases in the middle. There are 18 residues in the CDR3. The CDR3 protein is CAISDSPPGGGYTGELFF. The CDR3 DNA is TGTGCCATCAGTGACTCGCCCCCGGGTGGCGGGTACACCGGGGAGCTGTTTTTT.

This clonotype has a count of ten or more. This chain joins TRBV11-2 and TRBJ2-7, with a tentative D call TRBD2 (5 bases). Germline V gives CDR1 SGHAT, CDR2 FQNNGV. V was clipped by 5 bases and J by 0 bases, with 8 bases between them. CDR3 length equals 13 residues. The DNA of the CDR3 is TGTGCCAGCAGCACAAGCGGCTCCTACGAGCAGTACTTC. Its translation is CASSTSGSYEQYF.

This clonotype has a handful of counts. The chain uses TRBV10-3 and TRBJ1-4, with D perhaps TRBD1 (5 bases). V lost 8 bases and J 8 bases, leaving 15 bases between the germline ends. The germline V gene has CDR1 ENHRY and CDR2 SYGVKD. The CDR3 contains 13 residues. The CDR3 bases are TGTGCCATCTCCGCAGGGACGGGGGAAAAACTGTTTTTT. It yields the protein CAISAGTGEKLFF.

Note on this clonotype: This may come from a read error, since a much larger clone is one base off. The gene calls are TRBV3-1 and TRBJ1-4; D might be TRBD1 (6 bases). Germline values: CDR1 LGHDT, CDR2 YNNKEL (reference sequence). The CDR3 contains 16 residues. The CDR3 DNA sequence: TGTGCCCGCAGCCCCTCACAGGGCCCGACTAATGAAAAACTGTTTTTT. As protein: CARSPSQGPTNEKLFF.

This clonotype was found a few times. This rearrangement joins TRBV11-2 to TRBJ2-3; TRBD1 agrees at 8 bases. Germline CDR1 SGHAT, CDR2 FQNNGV. The CDR3 is 15 amino acids. Trimming at V came to 1 base and at J to 6 bases, leaving 6 bases not matched to a gene. CDR3 residues: CASSLGGRGQDTQYF. The CDR3 nucleotides are TGTGCCAGCAGCTTAGGGGGCAGGGGGCAGGATACGCAGTATTTT.

This clonotype was observed many times. V gene TRBV12-3 or TRBV12-4 combines with J gene TRBJ1-6; D is perhaps TRBD1 (6 bases). V dropped 7 bases and J dropped 4 bases, with 14 bases sitting between them. This CDR3 contains 15 residues. The CDR3, as DNA: TGTGCCAGCAAGCCCCGGGGGCGATATAATTCACCCCTCCACTTT. The encoded protein is CASKPRGRYNSPLHF.

The gene calls are TRBV24-1 and TRBJ2-1; 8 nucleotides line up with TRBD1. The V and J ends lost 12 bases and 8 bases, in that order; junction bases with no gene match: 8. Germline loops: CDR1 KGHDR, CDR2 SFDVKD. There are 12 residues in the CDR3. CDR3 in DNA: TGTGCCTCCCAGGGGGCGAGCCATGAGCAGTTCTTC. Encoded protein: CASQGASHEQFF.

This clonotype was picked up many times. This chain links TRBV3-1 with TRBJ1-3; D gene unclear. The CDR3 has 13 amino acids. Germline assignment: CDR1 LGHDT and CDR2 YNNKEL (reference sequence). Trimming removed 6 bases from V and 2 bases from J, with 8 bases in between. The CDR3 nucleotides read TGTGCCAGCAGAGGACTTGCTGGAAACACCATATATTTT. Its protein product is CASRGLAGNTIYF.

The chain joins TRBV4-2 to TRBJ2-1; 7 bases map to TRBD2. The V gene's germline CDR1 is LGHNA and CDR2 YNFKEQ. V lost 1 base to trimming and J lost 7 bases; unmatched junction nucleotides: 7. This CDR3 spans 15 amino acids. For the CDR3, the DNA is TGTGCCAGCAGCCAAGTACGAGCGGGACGGAATGAGCAGTTCTTC. Protein: CASSQVRAGRNEQFF.

The rearrangement links TRBV6-1 to TRBJ1-1; maybe TRBD1 (5 bases). Germline V gives CDR1 MNHNS, CDR2 SASEGT. This CDR3 is 14 amino acids long. V lost 8 bases to trimming and J lost 0 bases, with 13 bases between them. CDR3 in DNA: TGTGCCAGCCTGCCGACAGTCATGAACACTGAAGCTTTCTTT. Translating gives CASLPTVMNTEAFF.

As concerns this clonotype: The germline gene is not matched at one end of the junction; a read error may be the cause. This sequence joins TRBV30 and TRBJ1-5; 7 nucleotides agree with TRBD1. The germline V gene encodes CDR1 GTSNPN and CDR2 SVGIG (reference sequence). The CDR3 contains 13 residues. CDR3 in amino acids: CAWSKGGNRPQHF. The CDR3, as DNA: TGTGCCTGGAGTAAAGGGGGCAATCGGCCCCAGCATTTT.

This clonotype was seen a handful of times. The rearrangement links TRBV30 to TRBJ2-1; D possibly corresponds to TRBD2 (6 bases). The CDR3 consists of 16 residues. V lost 3 bases and J 5 bases, leaving 20 bases between the germline ends. Looked up from germline, CDR1 is GTSNPN and CDR2 is SVGIG (reference sequence). The CDR3 coding sequence is TGTGCCTGGAGCCTTGGCGGGGCTAATCCACACAATGAGCAGTTCTTC. Translating gives CAWSLGGANPHNEQFF. Full variable domain (rest looked up from reference TRBV30 and TRBJ2-1): SQTIHQWPATLVQPVGSPLSLECTVEGTSNPNLYWYRQAAGRGLQLLFYSVGIGQISSEVPQNLSASRPQDRQFILSSKKLLLSDSGFYLCAWSLGGANPHNEQFFGPGTRLTVL.

This clonotype was counted a few times. The rearrangement links TRBV28 to TRBJ1-2; 10 nucleotides line up with TRBD1. The germline CDR1 and CDR2 sequences are MDHEN and SYDVKM. V gave up 5 bases and J gave up 5 bases; unmatched junction bases: 8. CDR3 length equals 15 residues. In DNA form, the CDR3 reads TGTGCCAGCAGTCCCCGGGACAGGGGAGGGTATGGCTACACCTTC. Its protein product is CASSPRDRGGYGYTF.

V usage is TRBV13 and J usage is TRBJ2-1; 7 bases map to TRBD2. V lost 3 bases and J lost 3; bases outside the gene matches: 5. Germline CDR1 reads PRHDT; CDR2 reads FYEKMQ (reference sequence). The CDR3 runs to 15 residues. The CDR3 DNA reads TGTGCCAGCAGCTTGGCTAGCGGAGACTACAATGAGCAGTTCTTC. Protein sequence: CASSLASGDYNEQFF.

This clonotype was found a few times. The chain employs TRBV14 and TRBJ2-7; the match to TRBD2 covers 14 bases. This CDR3 contains 18 residues. The V gene's germline CDR1 is SGHDN and CDR2 FVKESK. V lost 4 bases to trimming and J lost 2 bases; unmatched junction nucleotides: 10. In DNA, the CDR3 is TGTGCCAGCAGCCTTGGACTAGCGGGAGGCCCGAGGGCCTACGAGCAGTACTTC. Residues: CASSLGLAGGPRAYEQYF.

The chain uses TRBV5-6 and TRBJ1-4; TRBD1 might be the D (6 bases). With 3 bases removed from V and 0 bases from J, the gap between germline ends came to 15 bases. This CDR3 contains 17 residues. Germline V gives CDR1 SGHDT, CDR2 YYEEEE. The CDR3 DNA follows: TGTGCCAGCAGCTCACCAAGAGACAGGACAACTAATGAAAAACTGTTTTTT. Translated, it gives CASSSPRDRTTNEKLFF.

This clonotype showed up many times. This rearrangement joins TRBV12-3 or TRBV12-4 to TRBJ1-4; D may be TRBD1 (6 bases). V lost 3 bases and J 6 bases, leaving 11 bases between the germline ends. The CDR3 has 14 residues. The CDR3: CASSLLGGDEKLFF. Written as DNA, the CDR3 is TGTGCCAGCAGTTTGTTAGGGGGGGATGAAAAACTGTTTTTT.

On this clonotype: The final CDR3 position lacks the conserved phenylalanine or tryptophan, pointing to a likely read error. The rearrangement joins TRBV12-3 or TRBV12-4 to TRBJ2-5; TRBD2 aligns across 8 bases. The CDR3 has 12 amino acids. V dropped 3 bases and J dropped 7; count of bases not matched to a gene: 1. The CDR3, as DNA: TGTGCCAGCAGTTTCGGGGGGGGGACCCAGTACCTC. This sequence encodes CASSFGGGTQYL.

This clonotype was seen many times. The rearrangement uses TRBV12-3 or TRBV12-4 and TRBJ2-3, with TRBD2 matching over 11 bases. After removal of 3 bases from V and 2 bases from J, the junction contained 4 bases not matched to a gene. The CDR3 has 16 amino acids. For the CDR3, the DNA is TGTGCCAGCAGTTTGAGACTAGCGGGAATCACAGATACGCAGTATTTT. This encodes CASSLRLAGITDTQYF.

The table lists this clonotype with many counts. This chain links TRBV7-3 with TRBJ2-1; the D is unclear. CDR3 length: 13 residues. In germline, CDR1 is SGHTA, CDR2 FQGTGA. Trimming took 5 bases from V and 6 from J, leaving 11 bases between them. The CDR3 reads CASSHGYTNEQFF. DNA for the CDR3: TGTGCCAGCAGCCACGGGTACACCAATGAGCAGTTCTTC.

In regard to this clonotype: One base away lies a much larger clone, so this may be a sequencing read error. The J gene is TRBJ2-7, the V gene TRBV9, with TRBD2 as a possible D gene (5 bases). Germline V gives CDR1 SGDLS, CDR2 YYNGEE. This CDR3 spans 14 amino acids. The CDR3 nucleotides read TGTGCCAGCAGCGTAGGAGCGGCCCCCTACGAGCTGTACTTC. Encoded protein: CASSVGAAPYELYF.